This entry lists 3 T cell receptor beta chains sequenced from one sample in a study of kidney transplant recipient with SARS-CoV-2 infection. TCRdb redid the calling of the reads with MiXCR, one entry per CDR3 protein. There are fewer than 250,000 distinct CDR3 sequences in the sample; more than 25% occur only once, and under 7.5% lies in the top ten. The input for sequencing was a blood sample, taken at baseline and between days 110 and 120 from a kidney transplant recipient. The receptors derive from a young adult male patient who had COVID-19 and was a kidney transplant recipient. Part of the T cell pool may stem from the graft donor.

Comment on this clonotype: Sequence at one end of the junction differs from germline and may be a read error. The CDR3 reads CAGSSRAKCRKTYGYTF. CDR3 DNA: TGTGCCGGCAGCTCGAGAGCTAAGTGCCGAAAGACCTATGGCTACACCTTC. The chain is built from TRBV7-7 and TRBJ1-2; D unresolved. CDR3 length equals 17 residues. Germline CDR1 SSHAT, CDR2 FNYEAQ (reference sequence).

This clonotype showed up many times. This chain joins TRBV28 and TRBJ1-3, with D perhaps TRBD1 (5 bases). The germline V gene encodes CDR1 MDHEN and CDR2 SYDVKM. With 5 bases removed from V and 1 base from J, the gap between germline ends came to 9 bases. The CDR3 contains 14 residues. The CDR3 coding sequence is TGTGCCAGCAGTCCGACAGCATCTGGAAACACCATATATTTT. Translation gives CASSPTASGNTIYF.

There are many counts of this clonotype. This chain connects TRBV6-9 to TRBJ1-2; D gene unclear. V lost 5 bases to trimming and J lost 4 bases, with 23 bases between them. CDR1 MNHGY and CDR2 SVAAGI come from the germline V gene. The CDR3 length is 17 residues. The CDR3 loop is CASSQQGPYGKTYGYTF. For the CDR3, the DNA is TGTGCCAGCAGTCAGCAAGGGCCTTACGGAAAGACCTATGGCTACACCTTC.